This TCR beta chain was identified during a study of kidney transplant recipient with SARS-CoV-2 infection. TCRdb recomputed calls from the reads with MiXCR, one row per CDR3 protein. The sample has 200,000 to 250,000 distinct CDR3 sequences, about 28% seen once; the top ten hold around 7.8%. The CDR3 sequence is 13 residues long. Germline V gene lookup returns CDR1 SGHDT and CDR2 YYEEEE. Details on this clonotype: Compared with germline, one end of the junction differs, possibly owing to a read error.

The V and J genes are TRBV5-6 and TRBJ1-2, with no clear D. The material was a blood sample, obtained at baseline and between days 110 and 120 from a kidney transplant recipient. This clonotype was sampled from a male patient aged 30 to 39 who had COVID-19 and was a kidney transplant recipient. Some T cells may have come from the graft donor. CDR3 sequence (DNA): TGTGCCAGCAGCTTGGGCAGTAACTATGGCAACACCTTC. Protein sequence: CASSLGSNYGNTF.